Listed below are T cell receptor beta chains from one sample, sequenced in a study of response to subunit inactivated influenza vaccine. TCRdb reprocessed the RT-PCR reads via MiXCR and lists one record per CDR3 protein. The sample contains around 850,000 distinct CDR3 sequences, under 20% of which appear only once. The material sequenced was PBMCs from blood, taken 5 days after vaccination. These receptors were collected from a man in his fifties who received an inactivated influenza vaccine. Each CDR3 is given with its conserved first and last residue. The D gene is left open where the match is weak. Size tells how often a clone was seen (once, few, many) or the class of an expanded clone, and some rows leave it out.

J	D	V	size	DNA	CDR3
TRBJ2-1	NA	TRBV5-1	NA	TGCGCCAGCAGCTGGGACGGCCAGTATTACAATGAGCAGTTCTTC	CASSWDGQYYNEQFF
TRBJ2-1	NA	TRBV7-8	few	TGTGCCAGCAGCCGAAGGTTCTACAATGAGCAGTTCTTC	CASSRRFYNEQFF
TRBJ2-7	TRBD2	TRBV28	few	TGTGCCAGCAGTCTAGGACTAGAGGGTGAGCAGTACTTC	CASSLGLEGEQYF
TRBJ1-1	TRBD1	TRBV28	few	TGTGCCAGCAGTCACTCTCGCGACAGGGTGGCTGAAGCTTTCTTT	CASSHSRDRVAEAFF
TRBJ2-7	NA	TRBV30	few	TGTGCCTGGAGATGTTTTACAAGGGAGTTTCCGAACGAGCAGTACTTC	CAWRCFTREFPNEQYF
TRBJ2-5	NA	TRBV9	few	TGTGCCAGCAGCGTTTCACAGCAAGAGACCCAGTACTTC	CASSVSQQETQYF
TRBJ1-1	NA	TRBV29-1	NA	TGCAGCGTTGAGGTTATGAACACTGAAGCTTTCTTT	CSVEVMNTEAFF
TRBJ2-5	TRBD2	TRBV20-1	NA	TGCAGTGCTAGAGGAGGACTAGCGGGGGCACAAGAGACCCAGTACTTC	CSARGGLAGAQETQYF
TRBJ1-4	NA	TRBV20-1	NA	TGCAGTGCCACACTCAGAATGACCAGAGGGGAGCGTGAAAAACTGTTTTTT	CSATLRMTRGEREKLFF
TRBJ2-1	NA	TRBV19	few	TGTGCCAGTAGTATAGGCTGGACGGTCTCTGCCTACAATGAGCAGTTCTTC	CASSIGWTVSAYNEQFF
TRBJ2-2	NA	TRBV5-1	few	TGCGCCAGCAGCTCCTCTGTACTAGGGACCGGGGAGCTGTTTTTT	CASSSSVLGTGELFF
TRBJ1-1	TRBD1	TRBV6-1	many	TGTGCCGCTCAGGGGGGAACAGGGGCTCTGAACACTGAAGCTTTCTTT	CAAQGGTGALNTEAFF
TRBJ2-7	TRBD1	TRBV20-1	NA	TGCAGTGCTAGAGCTGATTACCAACAGGGGTCCTTGAAGCAGTACTTC	CSARADYQQGSLKQYF
TRBJ1-5	TRBD1	TRBV20-1	few	TGCAGTGCTAGAGCTGGGGGACAGAGCAATCAGCCCCAGCATTTT	CSARAGGQSNQPQHF
TRBJ2-3	NA	TRBV7-2	NA	TGTGCCAGCACCCGAGTGGGCCGGCCAGATACGCAGTATTTT	CASTRVGRPDTQYF
TRBJ2-1	TRBD2	TRBV20-1	NA	TGCAGTGCTTGGACTAGCGGGAGGGCCGATGAGCAGTTCTTC	CSAWTSGRADEQFF
TRBJ2-7	TRBD2	TRBV12-3/TRBV12-4	few	TGTGCCAGCAGTCCGGTTTGGCTAGCGGGCTACGAGCAGTACTTC	CASSPVWLAGYEQYF
TRBJ1-1	NA	TRBV4-1	few	TGCGCCAGCAGCCAAAGAACAATGAACACTGAAGCTTTCTTT	CASSQRTMNTEAFF
TRBJ2-7	NA	TRBV29-1	few	TGCAGCGCTCACCTGGGGGATCGAGGCTACGAGCAGTACTTC	CSAHLGDRGYEQYF
TRBJ2-1	NA	TRBV3-1	few	TGTGCCAGCAGCCCCCTCCGAGGTAGGGGCTCCTACAATGAGCAGTTCTTC	CASSPLRGRGSYNEQFF
TRBJ1-3	NA	TRBV9	NA	TGTGCCAGCAGCGTAGAAGCGACCTCTGGAAACACCATATATTTT	CASSVEATSGNTIYF
TRBJ2-7	NA	TRBV12-3/TRBV12-4	NA	TGTGCCAGCGGGGCAGGGTCCTACGAGCAGTACTTC	CASGAGSYEQYF
TRBJ2-1	NA	TRBV29-1	many	TGCAGCGTTGAAGGCCGACTAGGGACCTCCTACAATGAGCAGTTCTTC	CSVEGRLGTSYNEQFF
TRBJ1-3	NA	TRBV20-1	few	TGCAGTGCTAGAGATTCGGAAAACACCATATATTTT	CSARDSENTIYF
TRBJ2-3	NA	TRBV12-3/TRBV12-4	NA	TGTGCCAGCAGTTTAAGGGTGAGCGAGGGAGCAGATACGCAGTATTTT	CASSLRVSEGADTQYF
TRBJ2-2	NA	TRBV4-1	few	TGCGCCAGCAGCCAAGATAGTTGGCGTCAGGGGATTTTTGGCGGGGAGCTGTTTTTT	CASSQDSWRQGIFGGELFF
TRBJ1-3	TRBD1	TRBV5-1	few	TGCGCCAGCAGCTTGTTACAGAGGACAGGGACCTCTGGAAACACCATATATTTT	CASSLLQRTGTSGNTIYF
TRBJ2-1	NA	TRBV7-9	NA	TGTGCCAGCAGCTTAGCACGGAGCCACAATGAGCAGTTCTTC	CASSLARSHNEQFF
TRBJ2-5	NA	TRBV12-3/TRBV12-4	few	TGTGCCAGCAGTGCCTCAAAAGGGACCCAGTACTTC	CASSASKGTQYF
TRBJ1-5	NA	TRBV20-1	few	TGCAGTGCTAGAGATGGTCGGAAAGGGTACAATCAGCCCCAGCATTTT	CSARDGRKGYNQPQHF
TRBJ2-7	NA	TRBV6-2/TRBV6-3	NA	TGTGCCAGCAGACCCGGGGGCGGCGAGCAGTACTTC	CASRPGGGEQYF
TRBJ2-7	NA	TRBV18	few	TGTGCCAGCTCACAATCGGACGGTGAACTAATTAACGAGCAGTACTTC	CASSQSDGELINEQYF
TRBJ2-1	NA	TRBV12-3/TRBV12-4	many	TGTGCCAGCAGCTGGTTAGGCAATGAGCAGTTCTTC	CASSWLGNEQFF
TRBJ1-5	TRBD1	TRBV13	NA	TGTGCCAGCAGCCGGCGAACAGGGGGCGCGGGCAATCAGCCCCAGCATTTT	CASSRRTGGAGNQPQHF
TRBJ2-3	TRBD2	TRBV11-2	few	TGTGCCAGCAGCTTAGTTGGTAGCGAGCGGGAGGGCCTGTACCGCACAGATACGCAGTATTTT	CASSLVGSEREGLYRTDTQYF
TRBJ2-3	TRBD1	TRBV24-1	many	TGTGCCACCAGTGAGCCGGACAGGGGGCGATCAGATACGCAGTATTTT	CATSEPDRGRSDTQYF
TRBJ2-7	NA	TRBV7-9	NA	TGTGCCAGCACCTTAGCGGCCTCCTACGAGCAGTACTTC	CASTLAASYEQYF
TRBJ2-7	NA	TRBV10-3	few	TGTGCCATCAGTGAGTCACAGTACTACGAGCAGTACTTC	CAISESQYYEQYF
TRBJ2-2	TRBD2	TRBV12-3/TRBV12-4	NA	TGTGCCAGCAGACCGGGACTAACGAACACCGGGGAGCTGTTTTTT	CASRPGLTNTGELFF
TRBJ2-2	NA	TRBV12-3/TRBV12-4	many	TGTGCCAGCAGTTTAGGAGGGGTTAACACCGGGGAGCTGTTTTTT	CASSLGGVNTGELFF
TRBJ2-1	TRBD2	TRBV10-3	many	TGTGCCATCAGTGAGAAGGCGACTAGCGGGGACAATGAGCAGTTCTTC	CAISEKATSGDNEQFF
TRBJ2-5	NA	TRBV6-5	NA	TGTGCCAGCAGTTACAGCTGGGTGGAGACCCAGTACTTC	CASSYSWVETQYF